Below, 27 T cell receptor beta chains from the same sample are listed, as sequenced in a study of blood T cells in healthy people across ages. PCR was performed a second time for about 7 to 11 cycles using a sample-barcoded 5' primer and a J-beta primer mix. Using its own MiXCR run on the 5' RACE reads, TCRdb lists one record per CDR3 protein. The profile shows roughly 730,000 distinct CDR3 sequences, roughly three fifths of them singletons. Sample: blood. These TCRs come from a man aged 40-50 years in good health.

This chain uses TRBV5-1 with TRBJ2-3; D might be TRBD2 (6 bases). V lost 0 bases and J lost 1, with 12 bases in between. The CDR3 is 16 residues long. The germline V gene encodes CDR1 SGHRS and CDR2 YFSETQ. This chain's CDR3 is CASSLGRASGTDTQYF. CDR3 nucleotides: TGCGCCAGCAGCTTGGGGAGGGCTAGCGGCACAGATACGCAGTATTTT.

As regards this clonotype: The junction departs from germline at one end; a sequencing error may be responsible. This chain connects TRBV12-3 or TRBV12-4 to TRBJ2-7, with D uncertain. The CDR3 is 12 amino acids. The CDR3 nucleotides read TGTGCTAGCAGTTTAGTAGTGAGCGAGCAGTACTTC. It codes for CASSLVVSEQYF.

The chain couples TRBV5-6 to TRBJ2-3, with a tentative D call TRBD2 (5 bases). Germline V lookup: CDR1 SGHDT, CDR2 YYEEEE. The length of the CDR3 is 16 residues. Between the trimmed V and J ends, which lost 2 bases and 1 base, there was a span of 14 bases. CDR3 sequence (DNA): TGTGCCAGCAGCTTTCGCGGTATTAGCGGCACAGATACGCAGTATTTT. This codes for CASSFRGISGTDTQYF. The full variable domain, completed using reference TRBV5-6 and TRBJ2-3, is DAGVTQSPTHLIKTRGQQVTLRCSPKSGHDTVSWYQQALGQGPQFIFQYYEEEERQRGNFPDRFSGHQFPNYSSELNVNALLLGDSALYLCASSFRGISGTDTQYFGPGTRLTVL.

The V call is TRBV9, the J call TRBJ1-6; TRBD1 might be the D (5 bases). Germline V gene sequence: CDR1 SGDLS, CDR2 YYNGEE. The CDR3 is 15 residues long. V lost 0 bases and J lost 7, with 11 bases in between. CDR3 protein: CASSVDTGKNSPLHF. The CDR3 nucleotides are TGTGCCAGCAGCGTAGATACAGGCAAAAATTCACCCCTCCACTTT.

This rearrangement joins TRBV27 to TRBJ2-5; D may match TRBD1 or TRBD2 (5 bases each). CDR3 size: 15 residues. V gave up 3 bases and J gave up 2 bases, with 13 bases separating them. Germline CDR1 MNHEY, CDR2 SMNVEV (reference sequence). The CDR3, as DNA: TGTGCCAGCAGTTTCGGGACCAGCGGACAAGAGACCCAGTACTTC. Protein: CASSFGTSGQETQYF.

The V and J genes are TRBV6-6 and TRBJ2-5, with TRBD2 matching 10 bases. The CDR3 runs 17 residues. J was trimmed by 3 bases and V by 0 bases; bases with no gene match: 7. Per germline, CDR1 MNHNY and CDR2 SVGAGI (reference sequence). The CDR3 nucleotides are TGTGCCAGCAGTTACTCTCTAGGGACTAGCGCAAAAGAGACCCAGTACTTC. Translation gives CASSYSLGTSAKETQYF.

The chain joins TRBV5-4 to TRBJ2-5, with 9 nucleotides matching TRBD2. The last part of the DNA fits TRBJ2-7 better; the J call may be wrong. The germline V gene has CDR1 SGHNT and CDR2 YYREEE (reference sequence). The CDR3 consists of 15 residues. This CDR3 is CASRAAGGRRYEQYF. The CDR3 DNA follows: TGTGCCAGCAGGGCGGCGGGGGGGCGTAGGTACGAGCAGTACTTC.

This clonotype was picked up a small number of times. V and J are TRBV7-2 and TRBJ1-2, with D perhaps TRBD1 (5 bases). The germline V gene encodes CDR1 SGHTA and CDR2 FQGNSA. This CDR3 is 13 amino acids long. The V end lost 1 base, the J end lost 6 bases, and 9 bases lay between the germline ends. CDR3 amino acids: CASSLVWGDGYTF. The DNA of the CDR3 is TGTGCCAGCAGCTTAGTTTGGGGGGATGGCTACACCTTC.

V gene TRBV18 combines with J gene TRBJ2-1; possible D gene TRBD2, 6 bases. The V end lost 4 bases, the J end lost 5 bases, and 12 bases lay between the germline ends. Germline V gene data show CDR1 as KGHSH and CDR2 as LQKENI. The CDR3 totals 14 residues. The CDR3 coding sequence is TGTGCCAGCTCACGGGACTTGACTGACAATGAGCAGTTCTTC. Translating it yields CASSRDLTDNEQFF.

This clonotype showed up just a few times. The gene calls are TRBV20-1 and TRBJ2-1; 8 bases line up with TRBD2. V lost 1 base, J lost 15 bases, and 5 bases stayed unmatched. Germline lookup yields CDR1 DFQATT and CDR2 SNEGSKA (reference sequence). The CDR3 loop spans 11 amino acids. CDR3 loop: CSARGLREVFF. CDR3 DNA: TGCAGTGCTAGAGGTCTGCGGGAGGTGTTCTTC.

The chain has TRBV13 and TRBJ2-5; TRBD1 might be the D (6 bases). V lost 0 bases to trimming and J lost 5 bases, with 13 bases between them. The V gene's germline CDR1 is PRHDT and CDR2 FYEKMQ (reference sequence). The CDR3 runs 15 residues. The CDR3 spells CASSLGAGVLETQYF. As DNA, the CDR3 is TGTGCCAGCAGCTTAGGTGCAGGGGTTCTGGAGACCCAGTACTTC.

The V and J genes are TRBV6-5 and TRBJ2-5; D is perhaps TRBD1 (8 bases). Deletions cut 7 bases from V and 5 bases from J, with 17 bases between. The CDR3 length is 14 residues. Looked up from germline, CDR1 is MNHEY and CDR2 is SVGAGI. The CDR3 sequence is CASKFQQGGETQYF. In DNA form, the CDR3 reads TGTGCCAGCAAATTCCAACAGGGGGGGGAGACCCAGTACTTC.

This rearrangement joins TRBV13 to TRBJ2-7; D is possibly TRBD1 (5 bases). The CDR3 consists of 14 residues. Germline V lookup: CDR1 PRHDT, CDR2 FYEKMQ (reference sequence). V was clipped by 0 bases and J by 4 bases, with 10 bases between them. The CDR3 coding sequence is TGTGCCAGCAGCTTAGGGACAGAATTGTACGAGCAGTACTTC. This encodes CASSLGTELYEQYF.

The J gene is TRBJ2-5, the V gene TRBV20-1, with D unresolved. The CDR3 length is 13 residues. Deletions cut 5 bases from V and 5 bases from J, with 15 bases between. Germline CDR1 and CDR2: DFQATT and SNEGSKA (reference sequence). CDR3 region: CSADTPIEETQYF. The CDR3 coding sequence is TGCAGTGCTGACACTCCCATAGAGGAGACCCAGTACTTC.

This clonotype was seen a handful of times. J is TRBJ1-5 and V is TRBV7-2, with 8 bases lining up with TRBD1. The CDR3 extends over 13 amino acids. Germline CDR1 reads SGHTA; CDR2 reads FQGNSA. Germline trimming cut 4 bases from V and 6 bases from J; bases unmatched to any gene: 2. The CDR3 nucleotides are TGTGCCAGCAGCTCGGACAGGGCTCAGCCCCAGCATTTT. Residues: CASSSDRAQPQHF.

About this clonotype: At one of its ends the junction is not consistent with the germline gene, which may arise from a read error. This sequence joins TRBV10-3 and TRBJ1-1; 8 bases match TRBD1. The CDR3 covers 15 residues. The germline V gene encodes CDR1 ENHRY and CDR2 SYGVKD. CDR3: CAISEQGAGSTKAFF. For the CDR3, the DNA is TGTGCCATCAGTGAGCAGGGGGCGGGGAGCACTAAAGCTTTCTTT.

This chain links TRBV29-1 with TRBJ2-3, with D perhaps TRBD1 (5 bases). Germline CDR1 SQVTM, CDR2 ANQGSEA. The CDR3 loop spans 13 amino acids. Trimming left V 7 bases short and J 0 bases short, with 11 bases between. CDR3 coding DNA: TGCAGCGCTTCCAGGACAAGCACAGATACGCAGTATTTT. This encodes CSASRTSTDTQYF.

The chain links TRBV29-1 to TRBJ1-1; D possibly corresponds to TRBD1 (5 bases). The germline V gene has CDR1 SQVTM and CDR2 ANQGSEA. V was pared by 4 bases and J by 5 bases, with 20 bases between. The CDR3 length is 15 residues. CDR3 sequence reads: CSVVKGAGLWTEAFF. The DNA of the CDR3 is TGCAGCGTTGTTAAGGGTGCGGGACTCTGGACTGAAGCTTTCTTT. The variable domain in full, completed from reference TRBV29-1 and TRBJ1-1, reads SAVISQKPSRDICQRGTSLTIQCQVDSQVTMMFWYRQQPGQSLTLIATANQGSEATYESGFVIDKFPISRPNLTFSTLTVSNMSPEDSSIYLCSVVKGAGLWTEAFFGQGTRLTVV.

This clonotype was observed a few times. This chain links TRBV9 with TRBJ1-1, with D possibly matching TRBD1 (5 bases). Trimming pared 3 bases from V and 1 base from J, leaving 13 bases between. The CDR3 has 15 residues. Germline lookup yields CDR1 SGDLS and CDR2 YYNGEE. DNA for the CDR3: TGTGCCAGCAGCGGCGGGACGCTGGGGAACACTGAAGCTTTCTTT. This codes for CASSGGTLGNTEAFF.

The chain joins TRBV4-3 to TRBJ2-5; D is possibly TRBD2 (5 bases). CDR1 is LGHNA and CDR2 is YSLEER in the germline V gene. V was clipped by 7 bases and J by 4 bases, with 22 bases between them. CDR3 length: 16 residues. The CDR3 sequence is CASNQPGSGRGETQYF. CDR3 in DNA: TGCGCCAGCAACCAGCCGGGGTCAGGACGAGGAGAGACCCAGTACTTC.

V is TRBV20-1 and J is TRBJ2-4, with D perhaps being TRBD1 or TRBD2 (7 bases each). Germline V gene lookup returns CDR1 DFQATT and CDR2 SNEGSKA (reference sequence). The CDR3 covers 15 residues. V lost 0 bases and J lost 7, with 16 bases in between. The CDR3 coding sequence is TGCAGTGCTAGAGAACCCAGGGGGGGCGCGAACATTCAGTACTTC. Translated, it gives CSAREPRGGANIQYF.

The chain links TRBV20-1 to TRBJ2-7; D uncertain. TRBJ2-5 matches the DNA end more closely, so the J call is doubtful. CDR3 length: 13 amino acids. The germline gives CDR1 DFQATT, CDR2 SNEGSKA (reference sequence). In DNA form, the CDR3 reads TGCAGTGCCCCGGCGTCGGTTTACAAGACCCAGTACTTC. It specifies CSAPASVYKTQYF.

This clonotype was found a few times. The chain has TRBV7-9 and TRBJ2-1; 8 bases fit TRBD2. Per germline, CDR1 SEHNR and CDR2 FQNEAQ (reference sequence). The V and J ends lost 0 bases and 2 bases, in that order; junction bases with no gene match: 0. CDR3 length: 15 amino acids. CDR3 sequence (DNA): TGTGCCAGCAGCTTAGCACTAGCGGCCTACAATGAGCAGTTCTTC. It yields the protein CASSLALAAYNEQFF.

The chain couples TRBV20-1 to TRBJ1-1; the D is unclear. V was trimmed by 0 bases and J by 1 base, leaving 9 bases between them. CDR3 length: 14 residues. Germline V gene data show CDR1 as DFQATT and CDR2 as SNEGSKA (reference sequence). CDR3: CSARDQYSNTEAFF. The DNA for the CDR3 is TGCAGTGCTAGAGATCAATACTCGAACACTGAAGCTTTCTTT.

The chain uses TRBV7-2 and TRBJ2-1, with 10 bases aligning to TRBD2. CDR1 and CDR2 (germline): SGHTA, FQGNSA. This CDR3 comprises 15 residues. Germline trimming cut 5 bases from V and 7 bases from J; bases unmatched to any gene: 8. CDR3 DNA: TGTGCCAGCAGCCCACAGGCTAGCGGGAGTAATGAGCAGTTCTTC. Amino acids: CASSPQASGSNEQFF.

V usage is TRBV9 and J usage is TRBJ2-1; 12 positions match TRBD1. Germline lookup yields CDR1 SGDLS and CDR2 YYNGEE. Trimming at V came to 5 bases and at J to 7 bases, leaving 7 bases not matched to a gene. There are 15 residues in the CDR3. CDR3 sequence reads: CASSAPGQGANEQFF. The CDR3 nucleotides read TGTGCCAGCAGTGCACCGGGACAGGGGGCAAATGAGCAGTTCTTC.

This chain connects TRBV12-3 or TRBV12-4 to TRBJ1-2, with D possibly TRBD1 on 5 matching bases. Trimming took 5 bases from V and 4 from J, leaving 11 bases between them. This CDR3 spans 13 amino acids. The CDR3 nucleotides read TGTGCCAGCAGTGAGAGGGGCGGCTATGGCTACACCTTC. As protein: CASSERGGYGYTF.